These 17 T cell receptor beta chains came from one sample sequenced in a study of cytomegalovirus exposure and HLA in healthy donors. Both 60 Vbeta primers and 13 Jbeta primers went into the PCR. Some clones are missing from TCRdb's copy, which holds only in-frame ones; the method was immunoSEQ multiplex PCR. The repertoire holds roughly 140,000 clones, over 60% seen once, with about 1.8% in the top ten. Sample: PBMCs. Receptors were obtained from a middle-aged woman in good health and CMV-seronegative.

CDR3 region: CASGHNRGRTEAFF. The CDR3 nucleotides are TGTGCCAGCGGTCATAACAGGGGTCGCACTGAAGCTTTCTTT. The V call is TRBV11-2, the J call TRBJ1-1; TRBD1 matches 7 bases. The J segment lost 4 bases and the V segment lost 8 bases, leaving 10 bases of the junction unmatched. Germline assignment: CDR1 SGHAT and CDR2 FQNNGV. The CDR3 totals 14 residues.

The chain couples TRBV6-6 to TRBJ1-2, with TRBD1 matching over 7 bases. This CDR3 region has 12 residues. The germline gives CDR1 MNHNY, CDR2 SVGAGI (reference sequence). V trimming: 5 bases; J trimming: 7 bases; junction bases outside the gene matches: 4. The CDR3 nucleotides read TGTGCCAGCAGTAACAGGGGTGCTGGCTACACCTTC. Protein: CASSNRGAGYTF.

The chain recombines TRBV5-8 with TRBJ1-5; D is ambiguous. V was pared by 7 bases and J by 5 bases, with 10 bases between. CDR3 length equals 12 residues. The V gene's germline CDR1 is SGHTS and CDR2 YDEGEE. This CDR3 is CASARSYQPQHF. CDR3 nucleotide sequence: TGTGCCAGCGCCCGGAGTTATCAGCCCCAGCATTTT.

This clone was counted a single time. This rearrangement joins TRBV7-9 to TRBJ2-7; D ambiguous. V lost 3 bases and J lost 3, with 3 bases in between. Germline V lookup: CDR1 SEHNR, CDR2 FQNEAQ (reference sequence). The CDR3 length is 11 residues. CDR3 in amino acids: CASSFSYEQYF. In DNA form, the CDR3 reads TGTGCCAGCAGCTTTAGCTACGAGCAGTACTTC. Complete variable domain (other parts from reference TRBV7-9 and TRBJ2-7): DTGVSQNPRHKITKRGQNVTFRCDPISEHNRLYWYRQTLGQGPEFLTYFQNEAQLEKSRLLSDRFSAERPKGSFSTLEIQRTEQGDSAMYLCASSFSYEQYFGPGTRLTVT.

The chain uses TRBV5-1 and TRBJ1-6; 7 nucleotides align to TRBD1. The length of the CDR3 is 14 residues. Losses at the gene ends were 3 bases for V and 8 bases for J; bases not matched to a gene: 5. Germline loops: CDR1 SGHRS, CDR2 YFSETQ. The CDR3 loop is CASSSTGSDSPLHF. The CDR3 bases are TGCGCCAGCAGCTCGACAGGGAGCGATTCACCCCTCCACTTT.

The chain couples TRBV5-1 to TRBJ2-3; D is unclear. V was shortened by 4 bases and J by 6 bases, with 21 bases between the two germline ends. The CDR3 runs 16 residues. The V gene's germline CDR1 is SGHRS and CDR2 YFSETQ. The CDR3 DNA sequence: TGCGCCAGCAGCCTTGGGCACGCCAGCCGGTTCGATACGCAGTATTTT. Protein product: CASSLGHASRFDTQYF.

This chain uses TRBV7-2 with TRBJ2-7; D is unresolved. The CDR3 loop spans 13 amino acids. Looked up from germline, CDR1 is SGHTA and CDR2 is FQGNSA. Deletions cut 4 bases from V and 5 bases from J, with 12 bases between. CDR3 loop: CASSSDPVHEQYF. CDR3 DNA sequence: TGTGCCAGCAGCTCCGATCCAGTCCACGAGCAGTACTTC.

J is TRBJ2-2 and V is TRBV19; perhaps TRBD1 as D (6 bases). The CDR3 loop spans 13 amino acids. Germline CDR1 reads LNHDA; CDR2 reads SQIVND (reference sequence). V dropped 9 bases and J dropped 5 bases, with 13 bases sitting between them. CDR3 in DNA: TGTGCCAGCCGAACAGGGTGGACCGGGGAGCTGTTTTTT. As protein: CASRTGWTGELFF.

The chain combines TRBV27 with TRBJ1-4; possibly TRBD1 for D (5 bases). The germline V gene encodes CDR1 MNHEY and CDR2 SMNVEV (reference sequence). The CDR3 is 14 amino acids. V was pared by 2 bases and J by 8 bases, with 12 bases between. CDR3 in DNA: TGTGCCAGCAGTTTAATCGGGGGACCCGAAAAACTGTTTTTT. Amino acid sequence: CASSLIGGPEKLFF.

This clone was found once. Germline and junction disagree at one end, which may indicate a read error. The chain couples TRBV10-3 to TRBJ2-2, with TRBD1 as a possible D gene (8 bases). The CDR3 has 17 residues. In germline, CDR1 is ENHRY, CDR2 SYGVKD. The CDR3 sequence is CAISDQQGGLNTGKLFF. The CDR3 DNA sequence: TGTGCCATCAGTGATCAACAGGGGGGGTTGAACACCGGGAAGCTGTTTTTT.

This clone was seen only a few times. This chain joins TRBV6-5 and TRBJ2-2; TRBD2 matches 10 bases. The J segment lost 7 bases and the V segment lost 4 bases, leaving 9 bases of the junction unmatched. Germline CDR1 is MNHEY and CDR2 is SVGAGI. This CDR3 is 16 amino acids long. For the CDR3, the DNA is TGTGCCAGCAGTTCGGGGGCTAGCGGGAGTTTCGGGGAGCTGTTTTTT. This encodes CASSSGASGSFGELFF.

The chain recombines TRBV13 with TRBJ2-4; D might be TRBD1 (6 bases). V was clipped by 5 bases and J by 1 base, with 12 bases between them. CDR1 and CDR2 (germline): PRHDT, FYEKMQ (reference sequence). This CDR3 has 15 residues. The CDR3, as DNA: TGTGCCAGCAGCATGGAGAGGGGGGCCAAAAACATTCAGTACTTC. This gives the protein CASSMERGAKNIQYF.

The genes are TRBV11-1 and TRBJ2-5; D may be TRBD1 (5 bases). Trimming left V 3 bases short and J 4 bases short, with 9 bases between. In germline, CDR1 is SGHAT, CDR2 FQDESV (reference sequence). The CDR3 runs 13 residues. CDR3 DNA sequence: TGTGCCAGCAGCTTTCAGGGAAGAGAGACCCAGTACTTC. Protein: CASSFQGRETQYF.

The CDR3, as DNA: TGTGCCAGCAGCTTGGGGGAGTTCCAAGATACGCAGTATTTT. Translated: CASSLGEFQDTQYF. This chain connects TRBV5-8 to TRBJ2-3; possible D gene TRBD2, 5 bases. V lost 0 bases to trimming and J lost 5 bases, with 10 bases between them. Germline V gives CDR1 SGHTS, CDR2 YDEGEE. The CDR3 sequence is 14 residues long.

The chain carries TRBV6-4 and TRBJ1-2; 11 nucleotides match TRBD1. Germline V gene sequence: CDR1 MRHNA, CDR2 SNTAGT. The CDR3 has 14 amino acids. The J segment lost 7 bases and the V segment lost 3 bases, leaving 4 bases of the junction unmatched. The CDR3 nucleotides read TGTGCCAGCAGTGATCCGGGACAGGGGGGTGGCTACACCTTC. Its protein is CASSDPGQGGGYTF.

Here the CDR3 DNA reads TGTGCCTGGAGTGTGGGACAGGGGCCCTTCGAGCAGTACTTC. Its translation: CAWSVGQGPFEQYF. This chain links TRBV30 with TRBJ2-7, with 10 bases fitting TRBD1. The CDR3 consists of 14 residues. Germline assignment: CDR1 GTSNPN and CDR2 SVGIG (reference sequence). V was clipped by 0 bases and J by 6 bases; unmatched bases: 5.

J is TRBJ1-1 and V is TRBV18, with TRBD1 as a possible D gene (5 bases). The germline V gene has CDR1 KGHSH and CDR2 LQKENI. The V end was cut by 0 bases, the J end by 1 base, with 6 bases between. CDR3 length equals 14 residues. The DNA of the CDR3 is TGTGCCAGCTCACCACCGGGGGGGAACACTGAAGCTTTCTTT. It encodes CASSPPGGNTEAFF.